The rows below give T cell receptor beta chains drawn from one sample of a study of T cells in narcolepsy. Here immunoSEQ multiplex PCR was the method, and the copy in TCRdb shows in-frame clones only, minus some. This sample carries over 30,000 clones, around 82% of them seen once, and the ten largest clones take about 1.6%. Sequences were obtained from CD45RA- memory CD4+ T cells from PBMCs. These receptors all come from a human donor with narcolepsy. Each CDR3 is given with its conserved first and last residue. The order of the fields is D gene, V gene, clone size, J gene, CDR3 DNA, CDR3 protein. The D gene is left open where the match is weak. Clone size is not always given. Where it is, it says once, few, many or a class for expanded clones.

>-|TRBV5-6|-|TRBJ2-3
TGTGCCAGCAGCTGGCGCCGGGGCGATACGCAGTATTTT
CASSWRRGDTQYF
>-|TRBV6-6|few|TRBJ1-4
TGTGCCAGCACCCTAAAGTTAGTTACTAATGAAAAACTGTTTTTT
CASTLKLVTNEKLFF
>-|TRBV6-5|-|TRBJ1-2
TGTGCCAGCAGCGACGAAGGAGCTAACTATGGCTACACCTTC
CASSDEGANYGYTF
>-|TRBV2|once|TRBJ2-5
TGTGCCAGTGTAGGGTCTCCCTTAGAGACCCAGTACTTC
CASVGSPLETQYF
>TRBD1|TRBV10-2|-|TRBJ1-4
TGCGCCAGCAGTGACACCGGGACAGTGCATGAAAAACTGTTTTTT
CASSDTGTVHEKLFF
>TRBD1|TRBV7-2|-|TRBJ1-3
TGTGCCAGCAGCCTCGGGACAGGGGGTGGAAACACCATATATTTT
CASSLGTGGGNTIYF
>TRBD1|TRBV27|-|TRBJ1-2
TGTGCCAGCGCCCAGGACAGGGGGCAGATTGGCTACACCTTC
CASAQDRGQIGYTF
>-|TRBV6-1|-|TRBJ1-2
TGTGCCAGCGACGGGGGGGGGAGAAACTATGGCTACACCTTC
CASDGGGRNYGYTF
>-|TRBV30|-|TRBJ2-1
TGTGCCTGGAGTGGGAATCTAGCTTTGAATGAGCAGTTCTTC
CAWSGNLALNEQFF
>-|TRBV2|-|TRBJ1-5
TGTGCCAGCAGTGGAGGGGGGGTGAGCAATCAGCCCCAGCATTTT
CASSGGGVSNQPQHF
>-|TRBV30|few|TRBJ1-1
TGTGCCTGGGGGGACAACGCTGAAGCTTTCTTT
CAWGDNAEAFF
>-|TRBV19|-|TRBJ1-4
TGTGCCAGTAGTATGTGGCCGGGCGGGGGTAATATCGAAAAACTGTTTTTT
CASSMWPGGGNIEKLFF
>TRBD1|TRBV11-2|-|TRBJ1-4
TGTGCCAGCAGCTTAAGGCCGGATGGACAGGGCATTTTT
CASSLRPDGQGIF
>-|TRBV29-1|-|TRBJ1-1
TGCAGCGTTGCGGGTGGGAGGACTGAAGCTTTCTTT
CSVAGGRTEAFF
>-|TRBV18|once|TRBJ2-2
TGTGCCAGCTCACCGTTCACGGGCTTCGACACCGGGGAGCTGTTTTTT
CASSPFTGFDTGELFF
>TRBD1|TRBV5-1|-|TRBJ1-2
TGCGCCAGCAGCTTGGGACAGGGCCCCCTATATGGCTACACCTTC
CASSLGQGPLYGYTF
>-|TRBV5-4|-|TRBJ1-1
TGTGCCAGCAGTCTCCCTGGAGGGACTGAAGCTTTCTTT
CASSLPGGTEAFF
>TRBD2|TRBV19|-|TRBJ2-4
TGTGCCAGTAGTATGGGACTAGCGGGGAGTAAGGATCAGTACTTC
CASSMGLAGSKDQYF
>-|TRBV7-9|-|TRBJ2-2
TGTGCCAGCAGCTTAGACGTAAGCCTGAACACCGGGGAGCTGTTTTTT
CASSLDVSLNTGELFF
>-|TRBV27|-|TRBJ2-3
TGTGCCAGCAGTGTCCGGGCCCGCGGGGGCACAGATACGCAGTATTTT
CASSVRARGGTDTQYF
>-|TRBV7-3|-|TRBJ1-5
TGTGCCAGCAGCTTAGGGTGGGAAAGCCAGCCCCAGCATTTT
CASSLGWESQPQHF
>-|TRBV7-9|-|TRBJ1-6
TGTGCCAGCAGCCACCGGACGCAGGCCCTCCACTTT
CASSHRTQALHF
>-|TRBV10-1|-|TRBJ1-5
TGCGCCAGCAGTCCGGGCCTCAATCAGCCCCAGCATTTT
CASSPGLNQPQHF
>-|TRBV18|-|TRBJ2-2
TGTGCCAGCTCACGAGACCAGGGCTCGAACACCGGGGAGCTGTTTTTT
CASSRDQGSNTGELFF
>-|TRBV19|-|TRBJ2-5
TGTGCCAGTAGTAAGCAGGGCCTCCAGGAGACCCAGTACTTC
CASSKQGLQETQYF
>-|TRBV5-4|-|TRBJ2-1
TGTGCCAGCAGCTCCTACAATGAGCAGTTCTTC
CASSSYNEQFF
>TRBD2|TRBV7-2|-|TRBJ2-7
TGTGCCAGCAGCTTAGCGGCTAGCGGGGGCTACGAGCAGTACTTC
CASSLAASGGYEQYF
>-|TRBV19|-|TRBJ2-3
TGTGCCAGTAGTATCGGTTTTTCTAGCACAGATACGCAGTATTTT
CASSIGFSSTDTQYF
>-|TRBV10-3|-|TRBJ2-7
TGTGCCATCGGGCGGATGTACGAGCAGTACTTC
CAIGRMYEQYF
>-|TRBV7-2|-|TRBJ2-2
TGTGCCAGCAACCTCCTCGCCGCGTCGGGGGAGCTGTTTTTT
CASNLLAASGELFF
>-|TRBV6-4|-|TRBJ1-6
TGTGCCAGCAGTGGAATGGCAGGGCCTTCACCCCTCCACTTT
CASSGMAGPSPLHF